One sample yielded the 10 T cell receptor beta chains listed below, sequenced in a study of naive and memory T cell subsets. Whole-study results and caveats: Especially in CD8 cells, naive repertoires contained a few larger clonotypes, possibly CD45RA-re-expressing memory cells.

Both TRBC1 and TRBC2 were covered by a beta constant-region primer of two equimolar oligonucleotides. Four rounds of PCR amplified the ligated cDNA using nested alpha and beta constant-region primers plus SP2. MiXCR was run by TCRdb on the UMI-ligation and nested PCR reads, yielding one entry per CDR3 protein. The data show approximately 100,000 distinct CDR3 sequences, with more than 12% seen just once and approximately 2.6% held by the top ten. These receptors' targets are unknown. Source material: naive CD8+ T cells from blood. These receptors came from a human donor in good health.

This clonotype was observed a handful of times. The chain links TRBV27 to TRBJ1-4; the D gene is possibly TRBD1 (5 bases). The CDR3 is 14 amino acids. The germline gives CDR1 MNHEY, CDR2 SMNVEV (reference sequence). V shed 5 bases and J shed 7 bases, with 14 bases lying between them. The CDR3 coding sequence is TGTGCCAGCAGTCGAACCGGGACCTTTGAAAAACTGTTTTTT. Translated, it gives CASSRTGTFEKLFF.

This clonotype was seen a few times. The V gene is TRBV5-6, the J gene TRBJ1-1; no clear D gene. Deletions cut 4 bases from V and 8 bases from J, with 15 bases between. Germline CDR1 SGHDT, CDR2 YYEEEE. The CDR3 is made up of 13 amino acids. This chain's CDR3 is CASSPAMGREAFF. The DNA of the CDR3 is TGTGCCAGCAGCCCCGCGATGGGCAGGGAAGCTTTCTTT.

The CDR3 bases are TGTGCCAGCAGCTTGGGGGTCCGGACTAGCGGGACCCCTTACAATGAGCAGTTCTTC. Its translation is CASSLGVRTSGTPYNEQFF. V and J are TRBV5-4 and TRBJ2-1; 12 positions agree with TRBD2. The CDR3 spans 19 residues. Looked up from germline, CDR1 is SGHNT and CDR2 is YYREEE (reference sequence). V trimming: 0 bases; J trimming: 4 bases; junction bases outside the gene matches: 11.

The CDR3 coding sequence is TGTGCCAGCAGTGACCCAGACAGGGCAGGGACTGAAGCTTTCTTT. This codes for CASSDPDRAGTEAFF. The chain couples TRBV25-1 to TRBJ1-1; TRBD1 matches 7 bases. Germline-derived CDR1 and CDR2 are MGHDK and SYGVNS. Losses at the gene ends were 3 bases for V and 5 bases for J; bases not matched to a gene: 9. The CDR3 runs to 15 residues.

This clonotype was picked up a small number of times. The chain combines TRBV29-1 with TRBJ1-2; 7 bases match TRBD1. Germline V gene sequence: CDR1 SQVTM, CDR2 ANQGSEA. The CDR3 extends over 11 amino acids. J lost 12 bases, V lost 1 base, and 5 bases had no gene match. The CDR3 reads CSVEGDSVNTF. Written as DNA, the CDR3 is TGCAGCGTTGAAGGGGACAGCGTTAACACCTTC.

This clonotype was observed many times. The CDR3 here is CAIADGNYEQYF. The CDR3 DNA is TGTGCCATTGCGGACGGAAACTACGAGCAGTACTTC. V gene TRBV5-4 combines with J gene TRBJ2-7; D remains ambiguous. The CDR3 runs 12 residues. V gave up 9 bases and J gave up 3 bases, with 13 bases separating them. Germline V gives CDR1 SGHNT, CDR2 YYREEE (reference sequence).

This clonotype was counted many times. V usage is TRBV30 and J usage is TRBJ2-1; 7 bases map to TRBD1. The CDR3 spans 11 residues. The junction had 6 bases not matched to a gene; V was cut back by 2 bases and J by 14 bases. Germline loops: CDR1 GTSNPN, CDR2 SVGIG (reference sequence). CDR3 sequence reads: CAWSSGQVKFF. CDR3 nucleotide sequence: TGTGCCTGGAGTTCCGGACAGGTTAAGTTCTTC.

This rearrangement joins TRBV10-1 to TRBJ2-7; no clear D. Trimming left V 3 bases short and J 0 bases short, with 15 bases between. The CDR3 sequence is 16 residues long. CDR1 and CDR2 from the germline V gene are WNHNN and SYGVQD (reference sequence). This chain's CDR3 is CASSDEQDPLSYEQYF. The CDR3 DNA reads TGCGCCAGCAGTGATGAGCAGGACCCCCTCTCCTACGAGCAGTACTTC.

This clonotype was detected a few times. The chain employs TRBV7-6 and TRBJ2-1, with TRBD2 as a possible D gene (5 bases). The V end was cut by 3 bases, the J end by 4 bases, with 7 bases between. The CDR3 contains 13 residues. Germline CDR1 SGHVS, CDR2 FNYEAQ. Written as DNA, the CDR3 is TGTGCCAGCAGCTTTAGCGCGTACAATGAGCAGTTCTTC. The encoded protein is CASSFSAYNEQFF. Full variable domain (remainder filled in from reference TRBV7-6 and TRBJ2-1): GAGVSQSPRYKVTKRGQDVALRCDPISGHVSLYWYRQALGQGPEFLTYFNYEAQQDKSGLPNDRFSAERPEGSISTLTIQRTEQRDSAMYRCASSFSAYNEQFFGPGTRLTVL.

This clonotype appeared a few times. The chain employs TRBV20-1 and TRBJ2-7; TRBD2 might be the D (5 bases). This CDR3 has 12 residues. The V and J ends lost 6 bases and 3 bases respectively, with 12 bases between them. Germline CDR1 and CDR2: DFQATT and SNEGSKA (reference sequence). Here the CDR3 reads CSAGDGLYEQYF. The CDR3 DNA is TGCAGTGCGGGAGACGGCCTCTACGAGCAGTACTTC.